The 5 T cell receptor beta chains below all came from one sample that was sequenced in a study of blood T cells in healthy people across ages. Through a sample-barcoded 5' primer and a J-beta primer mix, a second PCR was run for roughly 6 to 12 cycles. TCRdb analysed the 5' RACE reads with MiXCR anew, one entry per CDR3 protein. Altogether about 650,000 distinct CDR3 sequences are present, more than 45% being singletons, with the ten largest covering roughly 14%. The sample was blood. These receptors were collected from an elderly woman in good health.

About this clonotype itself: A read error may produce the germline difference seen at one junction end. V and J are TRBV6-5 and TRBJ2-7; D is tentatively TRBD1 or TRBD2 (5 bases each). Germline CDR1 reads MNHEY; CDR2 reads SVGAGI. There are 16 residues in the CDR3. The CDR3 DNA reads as TGTGCCAGCAGTCACTCCGGGACGGAGCCTCCCTACGAGCAGTACTTC. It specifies CASSHSGTEPPYEQYF.

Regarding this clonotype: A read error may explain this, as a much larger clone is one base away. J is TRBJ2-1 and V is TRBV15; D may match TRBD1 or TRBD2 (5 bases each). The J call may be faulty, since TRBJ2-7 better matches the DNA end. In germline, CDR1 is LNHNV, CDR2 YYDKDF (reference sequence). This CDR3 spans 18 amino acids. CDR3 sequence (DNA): TGTGCCACTGGGATAGGCCGGGACCATCACATCCCTTACAATGAGCAGTACTTC. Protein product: CATGIGRDHHIPYNEQYF.

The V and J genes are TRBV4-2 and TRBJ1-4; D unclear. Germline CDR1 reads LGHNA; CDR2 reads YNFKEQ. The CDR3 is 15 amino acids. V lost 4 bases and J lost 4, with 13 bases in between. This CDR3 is CASSPRQGHNEKLFF. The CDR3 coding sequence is TGTGCCAGCAGCCCGAGACAAGGCCATAATGAAAAACTGTTTTTT.

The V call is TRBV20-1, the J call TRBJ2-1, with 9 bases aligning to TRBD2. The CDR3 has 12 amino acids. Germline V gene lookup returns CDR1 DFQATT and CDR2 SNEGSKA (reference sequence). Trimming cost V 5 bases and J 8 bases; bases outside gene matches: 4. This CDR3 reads CSAGASGDEQFF. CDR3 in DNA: TGCAGTGCTGGCGCTAGCGGGGATGAGCAGTTCTTC.

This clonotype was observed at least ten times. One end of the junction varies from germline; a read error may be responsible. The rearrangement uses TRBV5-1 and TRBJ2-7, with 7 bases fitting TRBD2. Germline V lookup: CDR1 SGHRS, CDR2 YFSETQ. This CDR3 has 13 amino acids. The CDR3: CASSSSGSYEQYF. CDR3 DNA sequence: TGTGCCAGCAGCTCTAGCGGATCCTACGAGCAGTACTTC. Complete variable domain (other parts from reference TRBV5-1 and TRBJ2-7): KAGVTQTPRYLIKTRGQQVTLSCSPISGHRSVSWYQQTPGQGLQFLFEYFSETQRNKGNFPGRFSGRQFSNSRSEMNVSTLELGDSALYLCASSSSGSYEQYFGPGTRLTVT.